A single sample gave rise to the 9 T cell receptor beta chains below, sequenced in a study of T-cell reconstitution after alpha-beta-depleted transplantation in children (dated by TCRdb to the mid-2010s). The method was PCR. The sequencer was an Illumina HiSeq 2500. TCR libraries were prepared with molecular barcoding, using unique molecular identifiers to normalize TCRbeta repertoire quantification. TCRdb applied fastp at Q25 and MiXCR to the public reads, then kept only in-frame beta chains. Records with the same CDR3 protein are collapsed into one entry carrying the most frequent genes and DNA. The sample table lists 450,000 to 600,000 distinct CDR3 sequences, about 10% of them with a count of one. The top ten clonotypes cover 2% to 2.5% of the sample. Taken with the paper, the label for treatment or condition translates to: allogeneic hematopoietic cell transplantation with graft depleted of TCRalphabeta T cells and CD19 B cells.

Here the sequenced sample was PBMCs, taken before TCRalphabeta/CD19-depleted stem cell transplant. The receptors shown here come from a child aged 2-9 years with inherited bone marrow failure, due to receive a stem cell transplant.

This clonotype occurred many times. The chain couples TRBV12-3 or TRBV12-4 to TRBJ2-1; 8 nucleotides align to TRBD1. The CDR3 runs to 15 residues. Trimming removed 4 bases from V and 7 bases from J; junction bases left unmatched: 9. CDR3 sequence: CASSSTRTGWNEQFF. For the CDR3, the DNA is TGTGCCAGCAGTTCCACCCGGACAGGGTGGAATGAGCAGTTCTTC.

This clonotype showed up many times. The rearrangement joins TRBV29-1 to TRBJ2-1, with 10 bases matching TRBD2. The CDR3 is 16 residues long. V trimming: 1 base; J trimming: 7 bases; junction bases outside the gene matches: 10. The V gene's germline CDR1 is SQVTM and CDR2 ANQGSEA. CDR3 bases: TGCAGCGTTGAAGGATGGACTAGCGGCAAACAGAATGAGCAGTTCTTC. This translates into CSVEGWTSGKQNEQFF.

This clonotype came up many times. The chain has TRBV7-9 and TRBJ2-5; no clear D gene. Germline CDR1 and CDR2: SEHNR and FQNEAQ (reference sequence). V lost 7 bases, J lost 5 bases, and 14 bases lay in between. The length of the CDR3 is 13 residues. The CDR3 nucleotides are TGTGCCAGCACTCTAGGGTACGGGGAGACCCAGTACTTC. Encoded protein: CASTLGYGETQYF.

V usage is TRBV23-1 and J usage is TRBJ1-5; TRBD1 aligns across 8 bases. TRBV23-1 carries the ORF label, with uncertain function. Unmatched junction bases numbered 3, after V lost 0 bases and J lost 2 bases. The CDR3 spans 16 residues. The CDR3 sequence is CASSQSDRGGNQPQHF. CDR3 DNA: TGCGCCAGCAGTCAATCCGACAGGGGAGGCAATCAGCCCCAGCATTTT.

This clonotype was seen many times. V is TRBV29-1 and J is TRBJ2-7; maybe TRBD2 (5 bases). CDR3 length equals 14 residues. The V and J ends lost 1 base and 1 base respectively, with 11 bases between them. Per the germline V gene, CDR1 is SQVTM and CDR2 is ANQGSEA. The CDR3 here is CSVEAGEGSYEQYF. CDR3 nucleotides: TGCAGCGTTGAAGCGGGTGAGGGTTCCTACGAGCAGTACTTC.

This clonotype was counted ten times or more. The CDR3, as DNA: TGTGCCAGCAGCCCCGTTCACGGGACCCAGTACTTC. Translated, it gives CASSPVHGTQYF. This chain connects TRBV7-2 to TRBJ2-5; the D is unclear. Germline V gene lookup returns CDR1 SGHTA and CDR2 FQGNSA. V shed 5 bases and J shed 7 bases, with 11 bases lying between them. There are 12 residues in the CDR3. The variable domain in full, completed from reference TRBV7-2 and TRBJ2-5, reads GAGVSQSPSNKVTEKGKDVELRCDPISGHTALYWYRQSLGQGLEFLIYFQGNSAPDKSGLPSDRFSAERTGGSVSTLTIQRTQQEDSAVYLCASSPVHGTQYFGPGTRLLVL.

The chain recombines TRBV20-1 with TRBJ2-7, with 13 bases matching TRBD2. This CDR3 region has 17 residues. V shed 0 bases and J 3 bases; nucleotides not matched to a gene: 8. From germline, CDR1 is DFQATT and CDR2 SNEGSKA (reference sequence). CDR3 in amino acids: CSARDTPGLAGFYEQYF. As DNA, the CDR3 is TGCAGTGCTAGAGATACCCCGGGACTAGCGGGATTCTACGAGCAGTACTTC.

This clonotype appeared many times. DNA of the CDR3: TGCGCCAGCAGCTTGACCCCCTCTAGCGGGATAAGGACAGATACGCAGTATTTT. This codes for CASSLTPSSGIRTDTQYF. The gene calls are TRBV5-1 and TRBJ2-3; 9 positions match TRBD2. The CDR3 is made up of 18 amino acids. Germline CDR1 is SGHRS and CDR2 is YFSETQ. V lost 1 base and J lost 3; bases outside the gene matches: 12. Based on the CDR3 plus reference TRBV5-1 and TRBJ2-3, the full variable domain is KAGVTQTPRYLIKTRGQQVTLSCSPISGHRSVSWYQQTPGQGLQFLFEYFSETQRNKGNFPGRFSGRQFSNSRSEMNVSTLELGDSALYLCASSLTPSSGIRTDTQYFGPGTRLTVL.

This clonotype was picked up a small number of times. This chain joins TRBV7-9 and TRBJ2-6, with D hard to call. Germline V gene data show CDR1 as SEHNR and CDR2 as FQNEAQ (reference sequence). V lost 2 bases and J 0 bases, leaving 5 bases between the germline ends. The CDR3 is made up of 15 amino acids. This CDR3 is CASSLRRSGANVLTF. CDR3 DNA: TGTGCCAGCAGCTTAAGGCGCTCTGGGGCCAACGTCCTGACTTTC.